The clone carrying this T cell receptor (beta chain) has at least ten counts. No antigen is known for it. Its ends do not fully match the called genes, so a read error is possible. The data belong to a study of molecular identifiers for immune sequencing clone quantification. Looking at the study overall: Replicates partitioned RNA from about 20,000 or 100,000 naive CD8 cells into five parts, sequencing four.

Study-level findings and limits: Spiked TCR RNA from one Jurkat cell reportedly showed up when mixed among over 900,000 naive cells.

TCRdb re-derived calls from the PCR reads in MiXCR, one entry per CDR3 protein. The top ten hold 0.7% to 0.9% of the sample, which has around 480,000 distinct CDR3 sequences, roughly 24% seen once. The sequence was obtained from a human donor in good health. Some libraries in this study had Jurkat cell RNA spiked in. Sequenced sample: naive CD8+ T cells from blood, with Jurkat cell RNA spiked in. Subset in this sample: FACS-sorted CD8+CD4-CCR7+CD45RA+ naive T cells.

CDR3 protein: CSAEQGYEQYF. CDR3 DNA: TGCAGCGCTGAACAGGGGTACGAGCAGTACTTC. The chain joins TRBV29-1 to TRBJ2-7; 7 bases map to TRBD1. This CDR3 is 11 amino acids long. Germline V gene data show CDR1 as SQVTM and CDR2 as ANQGSEA.